Shown below are 19 T cell receptor beta chains from a single sample sequenced in a study of T cells in Graves' hyperthyroidism and ophthalmopathy. Amplification yielded TCR beta CDR3 regions, with RNA transcripts as the source. The HTBI primer set was used in a first-round RT-PCR of the TCR CDR3. TCRdb fed the multiplex PCR reads into MiXCR, producing one record per CDR3 protein. The sample holds over 300,000 distinct CDR3 sequences, roughly an eighth seen once. The material sequenced was blood. Every receptor here comes from a woman aged 35 to 49 with Graves' ophthalmopathy.

This clonotype was picked up many times. The rearrangement uses TRBV3-1 and TRBJ2-7; 16 bases are shared with TRBD2. Germline values: CDR1 LGHDT, CDR2 YNNKEL (reference sequence). The CDR3 spans 16 residues. V lost 9 bases and J lost 0; bases outside the gene matches: 5. The CDR3 DNA reads TGTGCCAGACCGGGACTAGCGGGAGGGCCCTCCTACGAGCAGTACTTC. It encodes CARPGLAGGPSYEQYF.

This clonotype occurred many times. The chain links TRBV11-2 to TRBJ2-5, with 7 bases identical to TRBD1. J gave up 5 bases and V 4 bases, and 7 bases lay outside the gene matches. The CDR3 sequence is 14 residues long. Germline V gives CDR1 SGHAT, CDR2 FQNNGV. The CDR3 loop reads CASSYRGVEETQYF. The DNA of the CDR3 is TGTGCCAGCAGCTACAGGGGTGTGGAGGAGACCCAGTACTTC.

This clonotype has a count of ten or more. The chain combines TRBV15 with TRBJ1-1; 7 nucleotides agree with TRBD1. Looked up from germline, CDR1 is LNHNV and CDR2 is YYDKDF (reference sequence). The CDR3 sequence is 13 residues long. With 2 bases clipped from V and 4 bases from J, the junction kept 1 base outside the gene matches. The CDR3 sequence is CATSRRQGTEAFF. CDR3 nucleotide sequence: TGTGCCACCAGCAGAAGACAGGGCACTGAAGCTTTCTTT.

The rearrangement links TRBV7-6 to TRBJ2-1; possible D gene TRBD1, 6 bases. Germline CDR1 SGHVS, CDR2 FNYEAQ. The germline V and J ends were trimmed by 2 bases and 4 bases, with 24 bases remaining between them. The CDR3 runs 19 residues. The CDR3 reads CASSLSPKGDRTQYNEQFF. The CDR3 DNA is TGTGCCAGCAGCTTAAGTCCCAAGGGAGACAGGACCCAATACAATGAGCAGTTCTTC. The full variable domain, in which reference TRBV7-6 and TRBJ2-1 provide the parts outside the CDR3, is GAGVSQSPRYKVTKRGQDVALRCDPISGHVSLYWYRQALGQGPEFLTYFNYEAQQDKSGLPNDRFSAERPEGSISTLTIQRTEQRDSAMYRCASSLSPKGDRTQYNEQFFGPGTRLTVL.

This clonotype appeared many times. The chain recombines TRBV7-2 with TRBJ2-7; the match to TRBD1 covers 8 bases. CDR1 SGHTA and CDR2 FQGNSA come from the germline V gene. The V gene end was trimmed by 5 bases and the J gene end by 3 bases; junction bases not matched to a gene: 12. This CDR3 has 16 residues. Here the CDR3 DNA reads TGTGCCAGCAGCGAAGACGCCGGGACAGGTATCTACGAGCAGTACTTC. Translation gives CASSEDAGTGIYEQYF.

This clonotype came up a few times. This chain links TRBV9 with TRBJ1-4; a weak D match, TRBD1 (6 bases). The CDR3 runs 14 residues. Trimming removed 0 bases from V and 8 bases from J, with 11 bases in between. Germline loops: CDR1 SGDLS, CDR2 YYNGEE. CDR3 DNA sequence: TGTGCCAGCAGCGTAGAAGGGGGTGACGAAAAACTGTTTTTT. Its protein is CASSVEGGDEKLFF.

Ten or more counts support this clonotype. This rearrangement joins TRBV29-1 to TRBJ2-1; D is unresolved. CDR1 and CDR2 (germline): SQVTM, ANQGSEA. This CDR3 comprises 13 residues. The germline V and J ends were trimmed by 3 bases and 6 bases, with 12 bases remaining between them. The CDR3 here is CSVDRGRANEQFF. CDR3 in DNA: TGCAGCGTTGATAGAGGTCGAGCCAATGAGCAGTTCTTC.

V and J are TRBV5-1 and TRBJ2-2; no reliable D call. CDR3 size: 14 residues. Trimming stripped 1 base from V and 4 bases from J, with 8 bases between. CDR1 is SGHRS and CDR2 is YFSETQ in the germline V gene. The CDR3 DNA is TGCGCCAGCAGCTTGAGGCCTACCACCGGGGAGCTGTTTTTT. This sequence encodes CASSLRPTTGELFF.

This clonotype has more than one count but fewer than ten. J is TRBJ2-1 and V is TRBV20-1; tentatively, D is TRBD2 (5 bases). The length of the CDR3 is 18 residues. With 5 bases removed from V and 2 bases from J, the gap between germline ends came to 25 bases. The V gene's germline CDR1 is DFQATT and CDR2 SNEGSKA (reference sequence). CDR3 residues: CSADSTTNPGGPYNEQFF. For the CDR3, the DNA is TGCAGTGCTGACTCCACTACTAACCCCGGCGGGCCCTACAATGAGCAGTTCTTC.

This clonotype was seen a few times. The rearrangement uses TRBV29-1 and TRBJ2-5; a possible D gene is TRBD2 (5 bases). Between the trimmed V and J ends, which lost 4 bases and 4 bases, there was a span of 13 bases. CDR1 and CDR2 from the germline V gene are SQVTM and ANQGSEA. CDR3 length: 13 residues. The CDR3 sequence is CSVVPFGVETQYF. The CDR3 region has the DNA TGCAGCGTTGTTCCCTTCGGGGTAGAGACCCAGTACTTC.

Many counts were recorded for this clonotype. The rearrangement uses TRBV5-1 and TRBJ2-3; TRBD1 matches 12 bases. CDR3 length: 15 residues. Germline V gene lookup returns CDR1 SGHRS and CDR2 YFSETQ. J lost 5 bases, V lost 4 bases, and 5 bases had no gene match. The CDR3 region has the DNA TGCGCCAGCAGCGGGGGACAGGGGGCTGGAGATACGCAGTATTTT. Translating it yields CASSGGQGAGDTQYF.

This clonotype was found many times. V is TRBV10-2 and J is TRBJ1-2; possible D gene TRBD1, 6 bases. The CDR3 has 13 residues. V lost 0 bases, J lost 8 bases, and 10 bases lay in between. CDR1 is WSHSY and CDR2 is SAAADI in the germline V gene. The CDR3 protein is CASSESQGSGYTF. The CDR3 region has the DNA TGCGCCAGCAGTGAGTCGCAGGGGAGCGGCTACACCTTC.

Many counts were recorded for this clonotype. This chain uses TRBV7-8 with TRBJ1-6; no reliable D call. The CDR3 spans 15 residues. CDR1 and CDR2 (germline): SGHVS, FQNEAQ. V was cut by 0 bases and J by 0 bases, with 3 bases left in between. CDR3 residues: CASSLASSYNSPLHF. CDR3 DNA: TGTGCCAGCAGCTTAGCTAGCTCCTATAATTCACCCCTCCACTTT.

In this sample, this clonotype turned up many times. The chain carries TRBV12-3 or TRBV12-4 and TRBJ1-5, with 10 bases lining up with TRBD1. V gave up 8 bases and J gave up 9 bases; unmatched junction bases: 10. This CDR3 comprises 14 residues. CDR3 loop: CASGSTGGISPQHF. CDR3 DNA sequence: TGTGCCAGCGGGTCGACAGGGGGCATCTCGCCCCAGCATTTT.

This clonotype has a count of ten or more. The gene calls are TRBV12-3 or TRBV12-4 and TRBJ2-1; the match to TRBD2 covers 11 bases. The CDR3 spans 14 residues. After removal of 6 bases from V and 5 bases from J, the junction contained 3 bases not matched to a gene. In DNA, the CDR3 is TGTGCCAGCAGAGGGACTAGCGGTCACAATGAGCAGTTCTTC. The encoded protein is CASRGTSGHNEQFF.

The V gene is TRBV29-1, the J gene TRBJ2-4, with D possibly TRBD1 on 6 matching bases. The germline V gene has CDR1 SQVTM and CDR2 ANQGSEA. V dropped 5 bases and J dropped 5 bases, with 7 bases sitting between them. The CDR3 consists of 11 residues. For the CDR3, the DNA is TGCAGCGTTCCAGGGGAAAACATTCAGTACTTC. It specifies CSVPGENIQYF. Using reference TRBV29-1 and TRBJ2-4 for the parts outside the CDR3, the full variable domain is SAVISQKPSRDICQRGTSLTIQCQVDSQVTMMFWYRQQPGQSLTLIATANQGSEATYESGFVIDKFPISRPNLTFSTLTVSNMSPEDSSIYLCSVPGENIQYFGAGTRLSVL.

In its sample, this clonotype was seen a few times. This chain joins TRBV5-1 and TRBJ1-1; maybe TRBD1 (6 bases). Per germline, CDR1 SGHRS and CDR2 YFSETQ. Trimming took 2 bases from V and 5 from J, leaving 13 bases between them. CDR3 length: 14 residues. The CDR3: CASSFSLQGTEAFF. As DNA, the CDR3 is TGCGCCAGCAGCTTCTCTTTACAGGGAACTGAAGCTTTCTTT.

This clonotype was picked up many times. V is TRBV6-2 or TRBV6-3 and J is TRBJ2-3; D is ambiguous. The germline CDR1 and CDR2 sequences are MNHEY and SVGEGT. This CDR3 has 15 amino acids. Trimming took off 0 bases at V and 1 base at J, with 8 bases between the two ends. The CDR3 reads CASSYSVGGTDTQYF. Written as DNA, the CDR3 is TGTGCCAGCAGTTACTCTGTGGGCGGCACAGATACGCAGTATTTT.

The rearrangement links TRBV27 to TRBJ2-6; TRBD2 might be the D (6 bases). The CDR3 has 14 residues. From germline, CDR1 is MNHEY and CDR2 SMNVEV (reference sequence). V was shortened by 6 bases and J by 1 base, with 7 bases between the two germline ends. This CDR3 reads CASRRGSGANVLTF. CDR3 coding DNA: TGTGCCAGCAGACGGGGGTCTGGGGCCAACGTCCTGACTTTC.